These 5 T cell receptor beta chains came from one sample sequenced in a study of technical replicates of blood from several donors (dated by TCRdb to 2016 to 2017). The library was prepared using the immunoSEQ multiplex PCR assay. The source is immuneACCESS, and TCRdb retained only in-frame sequences with V and J called. Part of the clones is not carried over; for the studies checked, unresolved V genes explain less than half of this, and the remainder is unexplained. The sample table holds more than 70,000 clones, of which 96% were seen once. Nearly 0.2% of the sample belongs to the ten largest clones. The sequenced material came from T cells isolated from PBMCs. The receptors here all came from a human donor in good health.

Remarks on this clone: Germline and junction disagree at one end, which may indicate a read error. The chain combines TRBV7-9 with TRBJ2-3; TRBD1 matches 8 bases. The CDR3 is 16 residues long. The germline V gene has CDR1 SEHNR and CDR2 FQNEAQ (reference sequence). The CDR3 is CASSSPGTGYTDTQYF. The CDR3, as DNA: TGTGCCAGTAGCTCCCCCGGGACAGGCTACACAGATACGCAGTATTTT.

A single count supports this clone. The V call is TRBV5-1, the J call TRBJ2-3; 7 nucleotides agree with TRBD1. The CDR3 is made up of 15 amino acids. Looked up from germline, CDR1 is SGHRS and CDR2 is YFSETQ. The ends lost 2 bases at V and 3 bases at J; junction bases unmatched: 6. Written as DNA, the CDR3 is TGCGCCAGCAGCTTTCAGGGGGTGGGGACAGATACGCAGTATTTT. This sequence encodes CASSFQGVGTDTQYF.

The rearrangement joins TRBV2 to TRBJ2-3; TRBD2 might be the D (6 bases). V was trimmed by 11 bases and J by 5 bases, leaving 20 bases between them. Germline CDR1 SNHLY, CDR2 FYNNEI. The CDR3 runs 14 residues. Here the CDR3 DNA reads TGTGCCGGTATCCGGGACTCAGAACGAGATACGCAGTATTTT. Protein product: CAGIRDSERDTQYF.

V is TRBV25-1 and J is TRBJ2-7; TRBD2 might be the D (5 bases). Between the trimmed V and J ends, which lost 2 bases and 6 bases, there was a span of 14 bases. Germline lookup yields CDR1 MGHDK and CDR2 SYGVNS. The CDR3 has 14 residues. In DNA form, the CDR3 reads TGTGCCAGCAGTGAAGGGCAGGAGGCGAGCGAGCAGTACTTC. Its protein is CASSEGQEASEQYF.

J is TRBJ2-1 and V is TRBV9; TRBD2 matches 9 bases. The CDR3 totals 17 residues. With 0 bases clipped from V and 4 bases from J, the junction kept 8 bases outside the gene matches. Germline-derived CDR1 and CDR2 are SGDLS and YYNGEE. The CDR3 spells CASSVASGDPVYNEQFF. CDR3 bases: TGTGCCAGCAGCGTAGCTAGCGGGGATCCAGTTTACAATGAGCAGTTCTTC.